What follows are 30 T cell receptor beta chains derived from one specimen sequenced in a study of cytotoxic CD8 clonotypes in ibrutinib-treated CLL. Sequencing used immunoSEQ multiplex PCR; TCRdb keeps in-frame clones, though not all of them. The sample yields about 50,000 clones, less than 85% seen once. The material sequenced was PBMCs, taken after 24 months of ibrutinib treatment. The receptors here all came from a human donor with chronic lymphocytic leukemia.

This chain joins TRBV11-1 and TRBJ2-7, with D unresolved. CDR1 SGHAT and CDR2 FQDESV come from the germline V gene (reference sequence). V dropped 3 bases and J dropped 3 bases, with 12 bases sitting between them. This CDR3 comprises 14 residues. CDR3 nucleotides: TGTGCCAGCAGCTTCGGCGGCAACCGCTACGAGCAGTACTTC. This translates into CASSFGGNRYEQYF.

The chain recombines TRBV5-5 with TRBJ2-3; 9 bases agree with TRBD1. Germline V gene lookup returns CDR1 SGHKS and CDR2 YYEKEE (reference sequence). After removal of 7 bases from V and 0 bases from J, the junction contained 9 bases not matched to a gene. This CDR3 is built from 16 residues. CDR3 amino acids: CASQDRGWDSTDTQYF. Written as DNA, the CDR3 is TGTGCCAGCCAGGACAGGGGATGGGATAGCACAGATACGCAGTATTTT.

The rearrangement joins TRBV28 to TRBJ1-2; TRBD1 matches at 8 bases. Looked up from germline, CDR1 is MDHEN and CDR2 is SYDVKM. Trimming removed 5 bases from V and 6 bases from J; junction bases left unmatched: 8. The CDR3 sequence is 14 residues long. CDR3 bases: TGTGCCAGCAGTCCTGGACAGGGAGTGGATGGCTACACCTTC. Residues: CASSPGQGVDGYTF.

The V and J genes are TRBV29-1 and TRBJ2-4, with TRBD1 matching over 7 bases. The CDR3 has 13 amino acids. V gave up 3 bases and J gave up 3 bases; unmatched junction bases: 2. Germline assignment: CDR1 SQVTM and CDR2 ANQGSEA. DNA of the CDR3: TGCAGCGTTGAGTCAGGGGGCAAAAACATTCAGTACTTC. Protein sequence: CSVESGGKNIQYF.

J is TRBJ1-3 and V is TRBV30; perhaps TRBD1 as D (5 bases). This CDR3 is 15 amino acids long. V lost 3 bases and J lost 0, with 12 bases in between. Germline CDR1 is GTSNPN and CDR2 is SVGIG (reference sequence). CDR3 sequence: CAWRGDGFSGNTIYF. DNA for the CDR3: TGTGCCTGGAGAGGGGACGGCTTCTCTGGAAACACCATATATTTT.

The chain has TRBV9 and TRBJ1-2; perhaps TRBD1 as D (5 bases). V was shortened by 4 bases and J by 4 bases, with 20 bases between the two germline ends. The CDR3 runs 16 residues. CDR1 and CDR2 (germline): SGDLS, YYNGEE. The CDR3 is CASSRPPGDPFYGYTF. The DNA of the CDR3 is TGTGCCAGCAGCCGTCCCCCGGGGGATCCCTTCTATGGCTACACCTTC.

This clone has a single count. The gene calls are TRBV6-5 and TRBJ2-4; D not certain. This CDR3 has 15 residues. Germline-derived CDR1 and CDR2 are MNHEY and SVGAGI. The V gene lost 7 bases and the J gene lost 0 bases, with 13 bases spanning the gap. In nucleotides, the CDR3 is TGTGCCAGCAAATCGACGGACCTAGCCAAAAACATTCAGTACTTC. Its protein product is CASKSTDLAKNIQYF.

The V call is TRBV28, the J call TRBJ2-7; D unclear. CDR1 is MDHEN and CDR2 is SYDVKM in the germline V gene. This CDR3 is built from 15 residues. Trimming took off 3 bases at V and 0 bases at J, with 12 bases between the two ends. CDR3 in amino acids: CASSFYNYVSYEQYF. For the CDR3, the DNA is TGTGCCAGCAGTTTCTACAACTACGTCTCCTACGAGCAGTACTTC.

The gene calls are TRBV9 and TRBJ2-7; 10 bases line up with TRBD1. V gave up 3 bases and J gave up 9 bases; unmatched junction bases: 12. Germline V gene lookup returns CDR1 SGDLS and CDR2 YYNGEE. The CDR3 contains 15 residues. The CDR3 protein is CASSEAGTGASGQYF. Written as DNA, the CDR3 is TGTGCCAGCAGCGAGGCCGGGACAGGGGCCTCAGGGCAGTACTTC.

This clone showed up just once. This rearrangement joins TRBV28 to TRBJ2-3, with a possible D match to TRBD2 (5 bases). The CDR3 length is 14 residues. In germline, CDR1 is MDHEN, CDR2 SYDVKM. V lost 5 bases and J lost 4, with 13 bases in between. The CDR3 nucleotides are TGTGCCAGCAGTCCCGGGGATAGGTCAGATACGCAGTATTTT. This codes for CASSPGDRSDTQYF.

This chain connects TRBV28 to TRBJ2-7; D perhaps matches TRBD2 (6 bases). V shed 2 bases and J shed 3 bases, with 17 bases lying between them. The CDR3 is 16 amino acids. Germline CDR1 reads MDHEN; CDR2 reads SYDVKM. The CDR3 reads CASSLPLEGYSYEQYF. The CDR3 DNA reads TGTGCCAGCAGTTTACCTCTGGAGGGGTATAGCTACGAGCAGTACTTC.

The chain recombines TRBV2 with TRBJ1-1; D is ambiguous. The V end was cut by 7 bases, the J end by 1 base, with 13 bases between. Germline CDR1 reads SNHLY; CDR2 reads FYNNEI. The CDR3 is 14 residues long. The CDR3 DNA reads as TGTGCCAGCAAGACGACGGAGGGGAACACTGAAGCTTTCTTT. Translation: CASKTTEGNTEAFF.

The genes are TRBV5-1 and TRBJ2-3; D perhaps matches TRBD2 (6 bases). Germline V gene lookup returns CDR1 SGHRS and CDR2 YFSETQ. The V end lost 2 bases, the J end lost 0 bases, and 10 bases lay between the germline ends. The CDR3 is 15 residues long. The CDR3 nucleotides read TGCGCCAGCAGCTTTACGGGACTCAGCACAGATACGCAGTATTTT. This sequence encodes CASSFTGLSTDTQYF.

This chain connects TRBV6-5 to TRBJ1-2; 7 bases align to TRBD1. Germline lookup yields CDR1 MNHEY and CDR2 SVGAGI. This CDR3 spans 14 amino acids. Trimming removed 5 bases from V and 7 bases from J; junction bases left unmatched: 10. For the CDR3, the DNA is TGTGCCAGCAGTAGGACCGACAGGGAGGGTGGCTACACCTTC. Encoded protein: CASSRTDREGGYTF.

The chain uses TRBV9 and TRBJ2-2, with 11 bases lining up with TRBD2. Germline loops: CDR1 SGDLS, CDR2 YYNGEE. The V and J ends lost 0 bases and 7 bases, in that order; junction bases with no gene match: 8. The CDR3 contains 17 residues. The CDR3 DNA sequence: TGTGCCAGCAGCGTAGAAGTAGCGGGAGGGCTGGGCGGGGAGCTGTTTTTT. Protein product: CASSVEVAGGLGGELFF.

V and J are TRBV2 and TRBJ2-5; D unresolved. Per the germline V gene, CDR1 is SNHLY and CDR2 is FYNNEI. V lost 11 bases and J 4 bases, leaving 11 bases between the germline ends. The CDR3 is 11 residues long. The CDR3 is CASKVRETQYF. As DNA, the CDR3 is TGTGCCTCGAAGGTTCGAGAGACCCAGTACTTC.

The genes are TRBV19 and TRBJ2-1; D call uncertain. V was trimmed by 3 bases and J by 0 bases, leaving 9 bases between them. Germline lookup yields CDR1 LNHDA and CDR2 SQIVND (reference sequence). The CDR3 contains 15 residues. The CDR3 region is CASSITKSSYNEQFF. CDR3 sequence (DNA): TGTGCCAGTAGTATTACAAAGAGCTCCTACAATGAGCAGTTCTTC.

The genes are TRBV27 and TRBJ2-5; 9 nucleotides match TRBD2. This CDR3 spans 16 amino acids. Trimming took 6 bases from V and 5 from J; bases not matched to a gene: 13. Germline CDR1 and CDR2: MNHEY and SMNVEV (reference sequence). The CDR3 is CASSLRTSARGETQYF. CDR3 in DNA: TGTGCCAGCAGCCTTAGGACTAGCGCAAGGGGCGAGACCCAGTACTTC.

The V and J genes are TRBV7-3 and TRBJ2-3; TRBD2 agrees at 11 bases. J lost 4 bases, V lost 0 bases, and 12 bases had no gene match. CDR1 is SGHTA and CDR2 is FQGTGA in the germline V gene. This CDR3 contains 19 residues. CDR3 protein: CASSLTGPRLAGFPDTQYF. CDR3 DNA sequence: TGTGCCAGCAGCTTAACGGGCCCCAGACTAGCGGGATTTCCAGATACGCAGTATTTT.

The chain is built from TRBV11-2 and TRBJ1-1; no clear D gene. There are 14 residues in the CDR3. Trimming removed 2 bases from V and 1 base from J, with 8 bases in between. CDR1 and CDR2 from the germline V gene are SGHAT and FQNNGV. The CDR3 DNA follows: TGTGCCAGCAGCTTAACGCTGGGGAACACTGAAGCTTTCTTT. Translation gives CASSLTLGNTEAFF. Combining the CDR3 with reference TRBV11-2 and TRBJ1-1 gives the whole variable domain EAGVAQSPRYKIIEKRQSVAFWCNPISGHATLYWYQQILGQGPKLLIQFQNNGVVDDSQLPKDRFSAERLKGVDSTLKIQPAKLEDSAVYLCASSLTLGNTEAFFGQGTRLTVV.

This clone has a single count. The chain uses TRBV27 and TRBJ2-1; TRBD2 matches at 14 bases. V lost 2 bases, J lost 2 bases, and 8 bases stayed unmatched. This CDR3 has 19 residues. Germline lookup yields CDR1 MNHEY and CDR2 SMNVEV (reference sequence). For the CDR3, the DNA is TGTGCCAGCAGTTTAGTTGGACTAGCGGGAGGCGGGACCTACAATGAGCAGTTCTTC. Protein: CASSLVGLAGGGTYNEQFF.

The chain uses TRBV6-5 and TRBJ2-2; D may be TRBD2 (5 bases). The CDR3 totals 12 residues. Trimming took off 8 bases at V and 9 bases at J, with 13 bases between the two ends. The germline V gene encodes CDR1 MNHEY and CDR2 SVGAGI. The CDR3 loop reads CASGSPVRELFF. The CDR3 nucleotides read TGTGCCAGCGGGAGTCCGGTTAGGGAGCTGTTTTTT.

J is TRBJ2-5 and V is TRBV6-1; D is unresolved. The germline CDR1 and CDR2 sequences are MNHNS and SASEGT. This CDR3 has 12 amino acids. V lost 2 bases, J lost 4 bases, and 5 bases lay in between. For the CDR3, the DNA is TGTGCCAGCAGTGAATTGCGAGAGACCCAGTACTTC. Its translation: CASSELRETQYF.

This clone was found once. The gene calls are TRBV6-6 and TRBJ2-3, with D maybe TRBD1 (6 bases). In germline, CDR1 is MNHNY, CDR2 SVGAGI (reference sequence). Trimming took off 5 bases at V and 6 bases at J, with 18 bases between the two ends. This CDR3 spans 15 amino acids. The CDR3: CASSRSGARSDTQYF. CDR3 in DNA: TGTGCCAGCAGTCGCTCAGGGGCTAGGTCGGATACGCAGTATTTT.

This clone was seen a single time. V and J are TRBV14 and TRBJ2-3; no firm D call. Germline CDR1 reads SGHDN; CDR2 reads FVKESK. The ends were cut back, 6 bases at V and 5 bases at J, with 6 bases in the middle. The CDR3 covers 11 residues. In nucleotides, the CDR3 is TGTGCCAGCAGACAGCTAGATACGCAGTATTTT. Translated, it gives CASRQLDTQYF.

The CDR3 DNA is TGTGCCTGGAGTGTACCAGTAATGAACACTGAAGCTTTCTTT. Its protein product is CAWSVPVMNTEAFF. V usage is TRBV30 and J usage is TRBJ1-1; D is uncertain. Trimming cost V 0 bases and J 0 bases, with 8 bases left between them. The CDR3 spans 14 residues. The germline CDR1 and CDR2 sequences are GTSNPN and SVGIG (reference sequence).

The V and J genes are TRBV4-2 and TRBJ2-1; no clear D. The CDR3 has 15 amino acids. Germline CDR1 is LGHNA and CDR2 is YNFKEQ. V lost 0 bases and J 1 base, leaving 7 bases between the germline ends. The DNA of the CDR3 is TGTGCCAGCAGCCAAGACTTGGTTTCCTACAATGAGCAGTTCTTC. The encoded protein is CASSQDLVSYNEQFF.

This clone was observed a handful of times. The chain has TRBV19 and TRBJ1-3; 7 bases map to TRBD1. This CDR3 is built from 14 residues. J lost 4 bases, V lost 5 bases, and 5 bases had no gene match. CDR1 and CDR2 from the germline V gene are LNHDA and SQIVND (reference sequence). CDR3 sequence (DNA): TGTGCCAGTAGTTCGACAGGGTCAGGAAACACCATATATTTT. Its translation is CASSSTGSGNTIYF.

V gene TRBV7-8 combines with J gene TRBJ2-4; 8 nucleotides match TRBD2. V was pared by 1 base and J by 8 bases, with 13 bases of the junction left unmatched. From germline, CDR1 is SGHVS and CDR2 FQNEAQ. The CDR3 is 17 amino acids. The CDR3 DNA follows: TGTGCCAGCAGCTTAGGGCTGTGGCGGGAGGACGGGGACATTCAGTACTTC. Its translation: CASSLGLWREDGDIQYF.

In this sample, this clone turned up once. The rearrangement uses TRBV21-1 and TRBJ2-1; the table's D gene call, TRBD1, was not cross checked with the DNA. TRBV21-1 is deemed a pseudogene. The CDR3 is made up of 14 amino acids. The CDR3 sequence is CASRTGITYNEQFF. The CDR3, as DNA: TGTGCCAGCAGGACAGGGATTACCTACAATGAGCAGTTCTTC.